The 25 T cell receptor beta chains presented below share a single source sample, sequenced in a study of T-cell reconstitution after alpha-beta-depleted transplantation in children. For TCRbeta, the library was prepared with unique molecular identifiers. TCRdb passed the PCR reads through MiXCR, listing each CDR3 protein once. The sample has around 240,000 distinct CDR3 sequences; 8.2% are singletons. Sample: PBMCs, mostly from graft donor cells, taken 180 days after TCRalphabeta/CD19-depleted stem cell transplant. Receptors originate from a male patient younger than 18 who had a stem cell transplant for acute lymphoblastic leukemia, so the T cells may come from the graft donor.

In its sample, this clonotype was seen many times. V usage is TRBV18 and J usage is TRBJ2-5; D is unresolved. There are 13 residues in the CDR3. Per the germline V gene, CDR1 is KGHSH and CDR2 is LQKENI. V lost 2 bases and J 2 bases, leaving 6 bases between the germline ends. In DNA, the CDR3 is TGTGCCAGCTCACCAGGGGATCAAGAGACCCAGTACTTC. Protein: CASSPGDQETQYF.

This clonotype appeared many times. The chain recombines TRBV5-1 with TRBJ2-3; 7 nucleotides line up with TRBD2. The CDR3 has 13 amino acids. Per the germline V gene, CDR1 is SGHRS and CDR2 is YFSETQ. V gave up 7 bases and J gave up 3 bases; unmatched junction bases: 5. For the CDR3, the DNA is TGCGCCAGCGGGGGGGATGGGACAGATACGCAGTATTTT. Protein: CASGGDGTDTQYF.

This clonotype was observed at least ten times. CDR3 DNA sequence: TGTGCCAGCAGTTACTCGGCGGTGGGGCCGCCGACCCAGTACTTC. Protein sequence: CASSYSAVGPPTQYF. The chain has TRBV6-2 or TRBV6-3 and TRBJ2-5; D perhaps matches TRBD1 (5 bases). V shed 0 bases and J shed 7 bases, with 15 bases lying between them. The CDR3 loop spans 15 amino acids. Looked up from germline, CDR1 is MNHEY and CDR2 is SVGEGT.

This clonotype was seen many times. The chain joins TRBV11-2 to TRBJ2-1; 7 positions agree with TRBD2. Germline V gives CDR1 SGHAT, CDR2 FQNNGV. The CDR3 is 14 amino acids. With V trimmed by 3 bases and J by 6 bases, 5 bases remained unmatched. CDR3 loop: CASSFSGWGNEQFF. CDR3 sequence (DNA): TGTGCCAGCAGCTTTAGCGGGTGGGGCAATGAGCAGTTCTTC.

The CDR3, as DNA: TGCAGTGCCCGGGGTAGGCGGCTAGCGGGGCCTACCAACACCGGGGAGCTGTTTTTT. Amino acids: CSARGRRLAGPTNTGELFF. The chain couples TRBV20-1 to TRBJ2-2; TRBD2 agrees at 9 bases. The V gene end was trimmed by 6 bases and the J gene end by 2 bases; junction bases not matched to a gene: 19. CDR1 and CDR2 (germline): DFQATT, SNEGSKA (reference sequence). The CDR3 has 19 amino acids.

This clonotype was picked up many times. The V call is TRBV5-1, the J call TRBJ2-2, with D unresolved. CDR3 length equals 11 residues. CDR1 is SGHRS and CDR2 is YFSETQ in the germline V gene. Trimming cost V 6 bases and J 6 bases, with 6 bases left between them. This chain's CDR3 is CASMRSGELFF. As DNA, the CDR3 is TGCGCCAGCATGAGGTCCGGGGAGCTGTTTTTT.

This clonotype was seen repeatedly, ten times or more. V is TRBV28 and J is TRBJ2-3, with D uncertain. Between the trimmed V and J ends, which lost 4 bases and 2 bases, there was a span of 13 bases. Germline CDR1 and CDR2: MDHEN and SYDVKM. CDR3 length: 15 amino acids. The CDR3 DNA sequence: TGTGCCAGCAGTTCCATACGGGTCTCCACAGATACGCAGTATTTT. It is translated as CASSSIRVSTDTQYF. Together with reference TRBV28 and TRBJ2-3, the CDR3 gives the full variable domain: DVKVTQSSRYLVKRTGEKVFLECVQDMDHENMFWYRQDPGLGLRLIYFSYDVKMKEKGDIPEGYSVSREKKERFSLILESASTNQTSMYLCASSSIRVSTDTQYFGPGTRLTVL.

This clonotype was seen many times. The CDR3 is CASSYSPGLAGVLETQYF. CDR3 in DNA: TGTGCCAGCAGTTACTCCCCGGGACTAGCGGGAGTCCTAGAGACCCAGTACTTC. The J gene is TRBJ2-5, the V gene TRBV6-5; 14 bases map to TRBD2. Trimming cost V 0 bases and J 4 bases; bases outside gene matches: 7. Germline values: CDR1 MNHEY, CDR2 SVGAGI. This CDR3 has 18 amino acids.

There are many counts of this clonotype. The gene calls are TRBV6-5 and TRBJ1-6; D may be TRBD1 (5 bases). Per germline, CDR1 MNHEY and CDR2 SVGAGI. The V end was cut by 0 bases, the J end by 9 bases, with 15 bases between. This CDR3 comprises 16 residues. In DNA form, the CDR3 reads TGTGCCAGCAGTTACTCCCCCGGGGCACGAAGTTCACCCCTCCACTTT. Its translation is CASSYSPGARSSPLHF.

There are many counts of this clonotype. V usage is TRBV4-3 and J usage is TRBJ2-5; TRBD1 might be the D (6 bases). The V and J ends lost 1 base and 1 base respectively, with 16 bases between them. CDR3 length: 17 residues. Germline CDR1 and CDR2: LGHNA and YSLEER. CDR3 amino acids: CASSQGPISGVQETQYF. In DNA form, the CDR3 reads TGCGCCAGCAGCCAAGGCCCAATTTCAGGGGTCCAAGAGACCCAGTACTTC.

This clonotype occurred many times. The J gene is TRBJ2-7, the V gene TRBV11-1; no reliable D call. Germline CDR1 is SGHAT and CDR2 is FQDESV (reference sequence). V lost 3 bases to trimming and J lost 2 bases, with 5 bases between them. The CDR3 contains 12 residues. The CDR3 region is CASSFYPYEQYF. The CDR3 nucleotides are TGTGCCAGCAGCTTCTACCCCTACGAGCAGTACTTC.

This clonotype was seen repeatedly, ten times or more. V gene TRBV5-5 combines with J gene TRBJ1-1; 9 bases line up with TRBD1. J lost 5 bases, V lost 0 bases, and 2 bases had no gene match. The CDR3 loop spans 14 amino acids. The germline V gene encodes CDR1 SGHKS and CDR2 YYEKEE (reference sequence). The CDR3 region is CASSLGDRETEAFF. The CDR3 coding sequence is TGTGCCAGCAGCTTGGGGGACAGGGAAACTGAAGCTTTCTTT.

In its sample, this clonotype was seen many times. The rearrangement joins TRBV5-1 to TRBJ1-3, with D possibly TRBD1 on 6 matching bases. CDR1 is SGHRS and CDR2 is YFSETQ in the germline V gene. Trimming took off 0 bases at V and 8 bases at J, with 15 bases between the two ends. The CDR3 length is 15 residues. CDR3 protein: CASSLDGAGGDTIYF. The CDR3 nucleotides are TGCGCCAGCAGCTTGGATGGGGCCGGGGGCGACACCATATATTTT.

This clonotype appeared many times. The chain uses TRBV24-1 and TRBJ2-1; 12 bases align to TRBD2. This CDR3 is 18 amino acids long. V was clipped by 4 bases and J by 8 bases; unmatched bases: 14. Germline V CDR1 and CDR2: KGHDR, SFDVKD. DNA for the CDR3: TGTGCCACCAGTGAGCCTGAGGCTAGCGGGAGGGCCAGGGATGAGCAGTTCTTC. Amino acids: CATSEPEASGRARDEQFF.

As concerns this clonotype: A much larger clone sits a single nucleotide away, making a read error possible. The chain recombines TRBV6-5 with TRBJ2-3; 7 bases fit TRBD1. Germline assignment: CDR1 MNHEY and CDR2 SVGAGI. The CDR3 sequence is 16 residues long. In DNA form, the CDR3 reads TGTGACAGCAGTTCCAAGGGACAGCCTAGCACAGATACGCAGTATTTT. As protein: CDSSSKGQPSTDTQYF.

The chain joins TRBV7-6 to TRBJ2-3; a possible D gene is TRBD2 (6 bases). The V end lost 8 bases, the J end lost 4 bases, and 13 bases lay between the germline ends. From germline, CDR1 is SGHVS and CDR2 FNYEAQ. The CDR3 contains 13 residues. The CDR3 DNA reads TGTGCCAGCGGCGTAGGGACTGCAGATACGCAGTATTTT. Translating gives CASGVGTADTQYF.

This clonotype was counted at least ten times. The chain employs TRBV4-3 and TRBJ2-2; TRBD1 is a possible D gene (6 bases). The germline gives CDR1 LGHNA, CDR2 YSLEER. V shed 3 bases and J shed 0 bases, with 11 bases lying between them. The CDR3 totals 16 residues. The CDR3 nucleotides read TGCGCCAGCAGCCATGACAGGCCCTCGAACACCGGGGAGCTGTTTTTT. Its protein is CASSHDRPSNTGELFF.

Only a few counts were recorded for this clonotype. The J gene is TRBJ2-1, the V gene TRBV20-1, with D perhaps assigned TRBD1 or TRBD2 (5 bases each). V dropped 3 bases and J dropped 2 bases, with 14 bases sitting between them. Germline CDR1 DFQATT, CDR2 SNEGSKA (reference sequence). CDR3 length: 15 amino acids. The CDR3, as DNA: TGCAGTGCTAGGCCGCAGTGGGGGACCTACAATGAGCAGTTCTTC. It codes for CSARPQWGTYNEQFF.

In this sample, this clonotype turned up a few times. J is TRBJ1-1 and V is TRBV20-1; D gene ambiguous. Trimming removed 2 bases from V and 9 bases from J, with 13 bases in between. In germline, CDR1 is DFQATT, CDR2 SNEGSKA (reference sequence). The CDR3 runs 12 residues. CDR3 in DNA: TGCAGTGCTAGACATATTAATGGAAAAGCTTTCTTT. Its translation: CSARHINGKAFF.

Ten or more counts support this clonotype. V gene TRBV4-1 combines with J gene TRBJ1-5; D may be TRBD1 (5 bases). The CDR3 is made up of 17 amino acids. Between the trimmed V and J ends, which lost 0 bases and 0 bases, there was a span of 12 bases. The V gene's germline CDR1 is MGHRA and CDR2 YSYEKL. CDR3 amino acids: CASSQDGTSYSNQPQHF. CDR3 in DNA: TGCGCCAGCAGCCAAGATGGGACCAGTTATAGCAATCAGCCCCAGCATTTT.

This clonotype has at least ten counts. The chain carries TRBV28 and TRBJ1-1; the D gene is possibly TRBD1 (5 bases). The V end was cut by 1 base, the J end by 4 bases, with 16 bases between. This CDR3 spans 16 amino acids. Germline CDR1 is MDHEN and CDR2 is SYDVKM. The CDR3 sequence: CASSLSGLGLSTEAFF. CDR3 coding DNA: TGTGCCAGCAGTTTATCGGGGCTAGGTCTTAGCACTGAAGCTTTCTTT.

This clonotype has a count of ten or more. The chain employs TRBV7-3 and TRBJ2-6; perhaps TRBD2 as D (6 bases). The CDR3 consists of 16 residues. Between the trimmed V and J ends, which lost 1 base and 2 bases, there was a span of 9 bases. Germline assignment: CDR1 SGHTA and CDR2 FQGTGA. CDR3 coding DNA: TGTGCCAGCAGCTTAATGGGAGGAGCTGGGGCCAACGTCCTGACTTTC. As protein: CASSLMGGAGANVLTF. Based on the CDR3 plus reference TRBV7-3 and TRBJ2-6, the full variable domain is GAGVSQTPSNKVTEKGKYVELRCDPISGHTALYWYRQSLGQGPEFLIYFQGTGAADDSGLPNDRFFAVRPEGSVSTLKIQRTERGDSAVYLCASSLMGGAGANVLTFGAGSRLTVL.

This clonotype has a count of ten or more. The chain has TRBV12-3 or TRBV12-4 and TRBJ1-5; D not resolved. CDR3 length: 12 residues. V lost 4 bases and J lost 6, with 7 bases in between. CDR3 sequence (DNA): TGTGCCAGCAGTTGGTCGGGTCAGCCCCAGCATTTT. Amino acid sequence: CASSWSGQPQHF.

This clonotype was found many times. The rearrangement links TRBV14 to TRBJ2-7; a possible D gene is TRBD2 (6 bases). The V and J ends lost 5 bases and 3 bases respectively, with 8 bases between them. The CDR3 covers 12 residues. From germline, CDR1 is SGHDN and CDR2 FVKESK. CDR3: CASSGTVYEQYF. DNA for the CDR3: TGTGCCAGCAGCGGGACTGTCTACGAGCAGTACTTC. Variable domain in full (rest from reference TRBV14 and TRBJ2-7): EAGVTQFPSHSVIEKGQTVTLRCDPISGHDNLYWYRRVMGKEIKFLLHFVKESKQDESGMPNNRFLAERTGGTYSTLKVQPAELEDSGVYFCASSGTVYEQYFGPGTRLTVT.

This clonotype was observed once. Being one base from a much bigger clone, this may be a read error. V and J are TRBV20-1 and TRBJ2-7, with D maybe TRBD1 (5 bases). The germline V gene has CDR1 DFQATT and CDR2 SNEGSKA (reference sequence). The CDR3 spans 13 residues. CDR3 nucleotide sequence: TGCAGATGCCTGGGGCAGGGAAACTACGAGCAGTACTTC. Translating gives CRCLGQGNYEQYF.